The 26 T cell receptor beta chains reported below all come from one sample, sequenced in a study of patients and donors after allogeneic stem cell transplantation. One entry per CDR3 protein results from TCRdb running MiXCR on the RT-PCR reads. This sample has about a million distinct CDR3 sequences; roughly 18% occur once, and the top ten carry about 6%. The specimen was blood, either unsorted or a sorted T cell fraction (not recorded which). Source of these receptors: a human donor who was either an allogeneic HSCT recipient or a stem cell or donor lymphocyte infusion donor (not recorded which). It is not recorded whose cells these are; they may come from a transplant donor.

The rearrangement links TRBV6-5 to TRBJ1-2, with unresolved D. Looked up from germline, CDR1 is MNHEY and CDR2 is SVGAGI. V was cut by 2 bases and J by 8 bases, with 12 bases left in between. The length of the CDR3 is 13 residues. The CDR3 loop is CASSYGVLRGYTF. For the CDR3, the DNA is TGTGCCAGCAGTTACGGGGTGTTGCGCGGCTACACCTTC.

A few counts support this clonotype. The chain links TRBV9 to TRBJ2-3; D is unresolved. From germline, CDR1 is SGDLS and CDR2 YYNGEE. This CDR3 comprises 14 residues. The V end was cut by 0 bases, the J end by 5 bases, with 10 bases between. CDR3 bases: TGTGCCAGCAGCGTAGGGCTGAAGGAAGATACGCAGTATTTT. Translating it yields CASSVGLKEDTQYF.

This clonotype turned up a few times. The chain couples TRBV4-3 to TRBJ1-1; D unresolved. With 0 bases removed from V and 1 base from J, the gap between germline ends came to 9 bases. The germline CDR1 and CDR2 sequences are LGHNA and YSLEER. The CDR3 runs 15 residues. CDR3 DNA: TGCGCCAGCAGCCAAGATCCCGGGCCGAACACTGAAGCTTTCTTT. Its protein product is CASSQDPGPNTEAFF.

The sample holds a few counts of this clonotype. In nucleotides, the CDR3 is TGCGCCAGCAGCCAAGATGCCCCCTCCTATAATTCACCCCTCCACTTT. Amino acids: CASSQDAPSYNSPLHF. The genes are TRBV4-3 and TRBJ1-6; D is unclear. V lost 0 bases to trimming and J lost 0 bases, with 6 bases between them. Germline V CDR1 and CDR2: LGHNA, YSLEER. The CDR3 has 16 residues.

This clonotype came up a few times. The CDR3 DNA is TGTGCCAGCAGTTTAACGGTTAGTGGGCCCCAGCATTTT. Translated: CASSLTVSGPQHF. The rearrangement joins TRBV12-3 or TRBV12-4 to TRBJ1-5; the D is unclear. This CDR3 is built from 13 residues. With 2 bases removed from V and 9 bases from J, the gap between germline ends came to 11 bases.

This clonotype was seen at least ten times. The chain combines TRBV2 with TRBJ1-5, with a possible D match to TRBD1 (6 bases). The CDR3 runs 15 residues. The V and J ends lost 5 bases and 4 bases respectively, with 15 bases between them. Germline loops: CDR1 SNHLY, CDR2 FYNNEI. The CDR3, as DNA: TGTGCCAGCAGTCTGCGTGGACAGCGTAATCAGCCCCAGCATTTT. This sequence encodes CASSLRGQRNQPQHF.

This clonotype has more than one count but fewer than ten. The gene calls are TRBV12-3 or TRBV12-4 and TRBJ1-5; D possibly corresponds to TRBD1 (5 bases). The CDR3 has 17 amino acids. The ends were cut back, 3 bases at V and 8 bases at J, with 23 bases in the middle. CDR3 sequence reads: CASSFELSGKGGEPQHF. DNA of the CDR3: TGTGCCAGCAGTTTTGAATTGTCAGGGAAGGGCGGGGAGCCCCAGCATTTT.

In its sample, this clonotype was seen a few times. The CDR3 protein is CASSSGTAPNTEAFF. The CDR3 DNA follows: TGTGCCAGCAGTTCTGGGACGGCGCCCAACACTGAAGCTTTCTTT. The J gene is TRBJ1-1, the V gene TRBV27, with D perhaps TRBD1 (5 bases). There are 15 residues in the CDR3. Germline loops: CDR1 MNHEY, CDR2 SMNVEV (reference sequence). V was pared by 4 bases and J by 2 bases, with 14 bases between.

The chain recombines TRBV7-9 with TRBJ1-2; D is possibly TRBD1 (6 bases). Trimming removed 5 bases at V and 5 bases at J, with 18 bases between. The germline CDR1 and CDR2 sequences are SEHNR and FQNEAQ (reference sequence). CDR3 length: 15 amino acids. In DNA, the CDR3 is TGTGCCAGCAGCCCTTACTCCGGGACACAGTATGGCTACACCTTC. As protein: CASSPYSGTQYGYTF.

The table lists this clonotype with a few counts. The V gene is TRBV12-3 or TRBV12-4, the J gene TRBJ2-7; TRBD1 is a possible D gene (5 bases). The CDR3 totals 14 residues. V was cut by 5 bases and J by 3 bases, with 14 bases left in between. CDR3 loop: CASSRQLLLYEQYF. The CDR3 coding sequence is TGTGCCAGCAGTCGACAGCTACTACTCTACGAGCAGTACTTC.

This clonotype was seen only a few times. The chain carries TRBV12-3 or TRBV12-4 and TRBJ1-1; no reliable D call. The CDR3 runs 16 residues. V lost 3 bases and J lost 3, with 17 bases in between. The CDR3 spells CASSFSTRVLDTEAFF. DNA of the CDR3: TGTGCCAGCAGTTTTTCCACCCGGGTCTTGGACACTGAAGCTTTCTTT.

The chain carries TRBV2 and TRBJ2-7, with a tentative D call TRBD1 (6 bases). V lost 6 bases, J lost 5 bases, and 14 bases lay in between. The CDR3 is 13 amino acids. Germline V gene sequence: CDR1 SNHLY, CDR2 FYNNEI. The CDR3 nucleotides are TGTGCCAGCAGACAACAGGGTCCCCACGAGCAGTACTTC. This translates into CASRQQGPHEQYF. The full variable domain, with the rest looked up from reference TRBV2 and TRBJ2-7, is EPEVTQTPSHQVTQMGQEVILRCVPISNHLYFYWYRQILGQKVEFLVSFYNNEISEKSEIFDDQFSVERPDGSNFTLKIRSTKLEDSAMYFCASRQQGPHEQYFGPGTRLTVT.

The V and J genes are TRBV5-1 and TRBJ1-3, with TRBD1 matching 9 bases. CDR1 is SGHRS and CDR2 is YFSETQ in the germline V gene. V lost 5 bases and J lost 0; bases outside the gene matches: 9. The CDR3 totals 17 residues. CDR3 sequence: CASSSGTGSFSGNTIYF. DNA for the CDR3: TGCGCCAGCAGTTCCGGGACAGGGAGTTTCTCTGGAAACACCATATATTTT.

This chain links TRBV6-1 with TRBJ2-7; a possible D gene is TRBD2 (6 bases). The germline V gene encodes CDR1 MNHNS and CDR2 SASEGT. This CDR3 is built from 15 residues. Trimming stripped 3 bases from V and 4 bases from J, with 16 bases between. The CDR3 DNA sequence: TGTGCCAGCAGTGAGGGGGGAAACAGAGATTACGAGCAGTACTTC. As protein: CASSEGGNRDYEQYF.

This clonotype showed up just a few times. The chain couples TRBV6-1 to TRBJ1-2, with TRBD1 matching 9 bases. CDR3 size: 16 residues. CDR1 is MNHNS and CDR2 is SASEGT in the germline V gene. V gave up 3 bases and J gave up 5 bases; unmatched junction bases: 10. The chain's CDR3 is CASSEAFWGQGYGYTF. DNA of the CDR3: TGTGCCAGCAGTGAGGCTTTTTGGGGACAGGGATATGGCTACACCTTC.

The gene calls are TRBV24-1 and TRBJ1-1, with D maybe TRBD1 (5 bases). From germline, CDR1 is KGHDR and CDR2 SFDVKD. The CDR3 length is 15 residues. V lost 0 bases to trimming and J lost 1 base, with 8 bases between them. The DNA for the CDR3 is TGTGCCACCAGTGATTTGGAGGGGACGAACACTGAAGCTTTCTTT. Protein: CATSDLEGTNTEAFF.

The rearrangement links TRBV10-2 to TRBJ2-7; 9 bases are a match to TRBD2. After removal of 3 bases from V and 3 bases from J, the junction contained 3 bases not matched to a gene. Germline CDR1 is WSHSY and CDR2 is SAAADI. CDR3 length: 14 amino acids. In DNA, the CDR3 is TGCGCCAGCAGTGATAGCGGGAGTGGCTACGAGCAGTACTTC. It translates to CASSDSGSGYEQYF.

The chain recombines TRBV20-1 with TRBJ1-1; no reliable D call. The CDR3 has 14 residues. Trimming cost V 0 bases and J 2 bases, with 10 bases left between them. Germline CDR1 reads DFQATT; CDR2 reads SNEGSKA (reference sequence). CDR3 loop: CSARDVAGNTEAFF. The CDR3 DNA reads TGCAGTGCTAGAGATGTCGCAGGTAACACTGAAGCTTTCTTT.

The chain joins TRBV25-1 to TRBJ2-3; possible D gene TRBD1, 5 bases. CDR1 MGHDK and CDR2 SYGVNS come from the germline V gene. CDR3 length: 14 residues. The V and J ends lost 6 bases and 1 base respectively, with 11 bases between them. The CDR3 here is CASRATDRTDTQYF. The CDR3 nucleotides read TGTGCCAGCAGAGCGACAGATCGCACAGATACGCAGTATTTT.

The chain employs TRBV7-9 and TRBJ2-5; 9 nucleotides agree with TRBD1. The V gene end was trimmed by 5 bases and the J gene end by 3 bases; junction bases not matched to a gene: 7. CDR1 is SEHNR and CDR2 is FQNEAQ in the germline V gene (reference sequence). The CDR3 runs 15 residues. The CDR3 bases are TGTGCCAGCAGCAAACCCGGGACAGGGAAAGAGACCCAGTACTTC. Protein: CASSKPGTGKETQYF.

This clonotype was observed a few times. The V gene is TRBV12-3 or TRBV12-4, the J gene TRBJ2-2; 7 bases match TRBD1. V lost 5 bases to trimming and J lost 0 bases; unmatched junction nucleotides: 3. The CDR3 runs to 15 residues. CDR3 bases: TGTGCCAGCAGTGGGGGACAGTCGAACACCGGGGAGCTGTTTTTT. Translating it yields CASSGGQSNTGELFF.

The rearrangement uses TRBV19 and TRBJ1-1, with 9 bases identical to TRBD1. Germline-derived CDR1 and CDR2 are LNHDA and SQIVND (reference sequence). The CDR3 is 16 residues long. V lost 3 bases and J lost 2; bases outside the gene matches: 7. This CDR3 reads CASSILPGQGNTEAFF. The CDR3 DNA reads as TGTGCCAGTAGTATCCTCCCGGGACAGGGAAACACTGAAGCTTTCTTT.

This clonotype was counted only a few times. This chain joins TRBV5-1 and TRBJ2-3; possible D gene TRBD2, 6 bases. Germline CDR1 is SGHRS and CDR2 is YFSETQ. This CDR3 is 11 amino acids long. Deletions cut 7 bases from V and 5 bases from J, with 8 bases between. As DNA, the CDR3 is TGCGCCAGCGCGGAGGGAGATACGCAGTATTTT. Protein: CASAEGDTQYF.

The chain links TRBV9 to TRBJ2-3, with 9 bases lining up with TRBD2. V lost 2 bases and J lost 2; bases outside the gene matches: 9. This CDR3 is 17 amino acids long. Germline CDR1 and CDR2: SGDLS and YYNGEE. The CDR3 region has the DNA TGTGCCAGCAGCGTGGTTCCCGCGGGGGGGCCCACAGATACGCAGTATTTT. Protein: CASSVVPAGGPTDTQYF.

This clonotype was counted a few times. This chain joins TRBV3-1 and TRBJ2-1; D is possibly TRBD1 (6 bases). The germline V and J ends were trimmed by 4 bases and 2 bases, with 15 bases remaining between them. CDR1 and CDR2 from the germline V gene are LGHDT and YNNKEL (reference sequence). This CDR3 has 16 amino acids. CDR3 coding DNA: TGTGCCAGCAGCCGGCTACAGGGAAATCCCTACAATGAGCAGTTCTTC. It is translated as CASSRLQGNPYNEQFF.

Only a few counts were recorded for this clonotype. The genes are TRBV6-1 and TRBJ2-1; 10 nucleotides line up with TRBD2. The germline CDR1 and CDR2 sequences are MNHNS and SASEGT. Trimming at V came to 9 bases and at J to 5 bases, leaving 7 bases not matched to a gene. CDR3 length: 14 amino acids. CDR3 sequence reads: CASKDSGGNNEQFF. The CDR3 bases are TGTGCCAGTAAAGATAGCGGGGGGAACAATGAGCAGTTCTTC.